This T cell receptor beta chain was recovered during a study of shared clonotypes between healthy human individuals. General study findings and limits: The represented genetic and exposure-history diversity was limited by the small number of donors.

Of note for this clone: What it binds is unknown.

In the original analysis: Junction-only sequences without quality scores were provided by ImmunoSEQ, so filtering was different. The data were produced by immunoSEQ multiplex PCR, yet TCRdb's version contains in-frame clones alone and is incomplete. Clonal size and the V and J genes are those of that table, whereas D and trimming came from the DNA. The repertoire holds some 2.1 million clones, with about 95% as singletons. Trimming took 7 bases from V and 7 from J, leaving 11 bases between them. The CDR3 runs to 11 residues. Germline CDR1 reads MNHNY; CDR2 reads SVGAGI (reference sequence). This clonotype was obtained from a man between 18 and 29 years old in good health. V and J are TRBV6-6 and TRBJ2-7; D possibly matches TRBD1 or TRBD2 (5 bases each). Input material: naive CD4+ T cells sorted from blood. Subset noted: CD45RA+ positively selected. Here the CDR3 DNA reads TGTGCCAGCACCTTTGGGGGAGAGCAGTACTTC. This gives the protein CASTFGGEQYF.